This entry lists 17 T cell receptor beta chains sequenced from one sample in a study of Ad26.COV2.S vaccination and SARS-CoV-2 variants. Indicated treatment: approximately 18 received Ad26.COV2.S at low or high dose, single or two shots; about 5 received placebo; per-sample allocation not given. Specimens were obtained on day 63 following the first vaccine or placebo injection. TCRdb's table, derived via immunoSEQ multiplex PCR, lists solely in-frame clones and lacks some. Counted here are roughly 510,000 clones, approximately 88% occurring once; the ten biggest clones make up 13%. Sequencing was performed on peripheral blood, taken in a trial of Ad26.COV2.S vaccine versus placebo. The source is a person between 18 and 60 years old who received the Ad26.COV2.S COVID-19 vaccine or a placebo.

This chain links TRBV5-1 with TRBJ1-2, with D perhaps TRBD1 (5 bases). V lost 1 base, J lost 4 bases, and 14 bases lay in between. The CDR3 totals 15 residues. Germline assignment: CDR1 SGHRS and CDR2 YFSETQ. The CDR3 DNA reads as TGCGCCAGCAGCTTGAATGGGGACCCCCGCTATGGCTACACCTTC. Translated: CASSLNGDPRYGYTF.

The table lists this clone with a count of one. This sequence joins TRBV27 and TRBJ1-1; no firm D call. The germline gives CDR1 MNHEY, CDR2 SMNVEV (reference sequence). Trimming removed 4 bases from V and 2 bases from J, with 11 bases in between. The CDR3 loop spans 14 amino acids. For the CDR3, the DNA is TGTGCCAGCAGTTGGGCGGGTTTAAACACTGAAGCTTTCTTT. This sequence encodes CASSWAGLNTEAFF.

The chain combines TRBV28 with TRBJ2-1; TRBD2 matches 10 bases. Unmatched junction bases numbered 7, after V lost 3 bases and J lost 8 bases. Germline V gene lookup returns CDR1 MDHEN and CDR2 SYDVKM. This CDR3 has 15 residues. CDR3 region: CASSFSGRALDEQFF. The CDR3 nucleotides are TGTGCCAGCAGTTTCAGCGGGAGGGCCTTGGATGAGCAGTTCTTC.

The chain combines TRBV2 with TRBJ2-2, with TRBD2 matching over 11 bases. This CDR3 contains 18 residues. Per the germline V gene, CDR1 is SNHLY and CDR2 is FYNNEI. V lost 3 bases and J lost 5; bases outside the gene matches: 11. The CDR3 DNA reads TGTGCCAGCAGTGACCTAGGGTGGGGACTAGCGGCAACCGGGGAGCTGTTTTTT. Its translation: CASSDLGWGLAATGELFF.

DNA for the CDR3: TGTGCCAGCAGTACCCGGACTAGCGGGAGTAGGTACAATGAGCAGTTCTTC. Its protein product is CASSTRTSGSRYNEQFF. The chain uses TRBV6-2 or TRBV6-3 and TRBJ2-1; 13 positions match TRBD2. Germline CDR1 and CDR2: MNHEY and SVGEGT. This CDR3 contains 17 residues. Trimming cost V 5 bases and J 4 bases; bases outside gene matches: 8.

The chain is built from TRBV29-1 and TRBJ2-3, with 7 bases aligning to TRBD1. Germline CDR1 is SQVTM and CDR2 is ANQGSEA. The J segment lost 1 base and the V segment lost 4 bases, leaving 5 bases of the junction unmatched. There are 14 residues in the CDR3. Here the CDR3 DNA reads TGCAGCGTTGGGAACAGGGGCGGCACAGATACGCAGTATTTT. Amino acids: CSVGNRGGTDTQYF.

This rearrangement joins TRBV7-8 to TRBJ2-2; TRBD2 aligns across 7 bases. Germline trimming cut 5 bases from V and 2 bases from J; bases unmatched to any gene: 8. The CDR3 has 16 residues. Germline V CDR1 and CDR2: SGHVS, FQNEAQ. CDR3 residues: CASSPVAGPNTGELFF. The CDR3, as DNA: TGTGCCAGCAGCCCTGTAGCGGGCCCAAACACCGGGGAGCTGTTTTTT.

This chain links TRBV7-8 with TRBJ2-7; D tentatively fits TRBD1 or TRBD2 (6 bases each). There are 17 residues in the CDR3. With 3 bases removed from V and 0 bases from J, the gap between germline ends came to 18 bases. Germline CDR1 is SGHVS and CDR2 is FQNEAQ. The DNA for the CDR3 is TGTGCCAGCAGCTTCCCCCCTGAAGGAGGGGGCTCCTACGAGCAGTACTTC. It is translated as CASSFPPEGGGSYEQYF.

Only a few counts were recorded for this clone. The chain carries TRBV5-1 and TRBJ2-1; 11 positions match TRBD2. The CDR3 has 15 amino acids. Trimming cost V 3 bases and J 8 bases; bases outside gene matches: 7. Germline V lookup: CDR1 SGHRS, CDR2 YFSETQ. CDR3 residues: CASSYTSGSVDEQFF. For the CDR3, the DNA is TGCGCCAGCAGCTACACTAGCGGGAGTGTGGATGAGCAGTTCTTC.

The chain combines TRBV11-2 with TRBJ1-5, with D possibly TRBD1 on 6 matching bases. The V and J ends lost 5 bases and 2 bases respectively, with 13 bases between them. CDR3 length equals 15 residues. Germline CDR1 reads SGHAT; CDR2 reads FQNNGV. CDR3 bases: TGTGCCAGCAGCGAGGAGGGGGTTGGCAATCAGCCCCAGCATTTT. The encoded protein is CASSEEGVGNQPQHF.

The CDR3 here is CASSHTGELFF. Written as DNA, the CDR3 is TGTGCCAGCTCACATACCGGGGAGCTGTTTTTT. V and J are TRBV10-3 and TRBJ2-2, with D hard to call. The ends were cut back, 10 bases at V and 5 bases at J, with 8 bases in the middle. The germline V gene has CDR1 ENHRY and CDR2 SYGVKD. The CDR3 loop spans 11 amino acids.

The chain links TRBV6-5 to TRBJ2-7, with a tentative D call TRBD1 (5 bases). The CDR3 is made up of 14 amino acids. The V gene's germline CDR1 is MNHEY and CDR2 SVGAGI. The V gene lost 8 bases and the J gene lost 0 bases, with 14 bases spanning the gap. The CDR3 loop is CASRRAASSYEQYF. The CDR3 nucleotides are TGTGCCAGCCGCAGGGCGGCAAGCTCCTACGAGCAGTACTTC.

V is TRBV7-9 and J is TRBJ2-2; D is ambiguous. Germline V gene sequence: CDR1 SEHNR, CDR2 FQNEAQ (reference sequence). The CDR3 has 13 residues. V dropped 7 bases and J dropped 7 bases, with 13 bases sitting between them. The CDR3 reads CASIPDRIGELFF. CDR3 coding DNA: TGTGCCAGCATCCCGGACCGAATCGGGGAGCTGTTTTTT. The full variable domain, rest sourced from reference TRBV7-9 and TRBJ2-2, is DTGVSQNPRHKITKRGQNVTFRCDPISEHNRLYWYRQTLGQGPEFLTYFQNEAQLEKSRLLSDRFSAERPKGSFSTLEIQRTEQGDSAMYLCASIPDRIGELFFGEGSRLTVL.

This chain joins TRBV27 and TRBJ2-2; D unclear. Germline lookup yields CDR1 MNHEY and CDR2 SMNVEV (reference sequence). Trimming left V 6 bases short and J 0 bases short, with 8 bases between. This CDR3 comprises 14 residues. CDR3 protein: CASRRYANTGELFF. CDR3 bases: TGTGCCAGCAGGCGCTACGCGAACACCGGGGAGCTGTTTTTT.

The chain is built from TRBV6-1 and TRBJ2-7; 13 bases map to TRBD2. CDR1 is MNHNS and CDR2 is SASEGT in the germline V gene. This CDR3 is built from 19 residues. Trimming at V came to 4 bases and at J to 3 bases, leaving 15 bases not matched to a gene. The chain's CDR3 is CASSANRGRTSGSYYEQYF. CDR3 nucleotide sequence: TGTGCCAGCAGTGCCAATAGAGGACGGACTAGCGGGAGTTACTACGAGCAGTACTTC.

J is TRBJ2-7 and V is TRBV29-1, with D perhaps TRBD1 (5 bases). The V end was cut by 5 bases, the J end by 2 bases, with 19 bases between. The CDR3 consists of 15 residues. CDR1 and CDR2 (germline): SQVTM, ANQGSEA. The CDR3 nucleotides are TGCAGCGTTTCCAGGGCCGACGTTGGGCCCTACGAGCAGTACTTC. Translated: CSVSRADVGPYEQYF.

The V call is TRBV15, the J call TRBJ1-2; D possibly corresponds to TRBD1 (5 bases). The CDR3 is 20 amino acids. V lost 0 bases to trimming and J lost 7 bases, with 30 bases between them. Germline CDR1 reads LNHNV; CDR2 reads YYDKDF (reference sequence). The CDR3 DNA follows: TGTGCCACCAGCAGAGACCCCCCCCACTTCGAGACAGACCCAACCGGTGGCTACACCTTC. Its translation: CATSRDPPHFETDPTGGYTF.